This T cell receptor (beta chain) was profiled in a study of cytomegalovirus exposure and HLA in healthy donors. Study summary: An early release of data contained 75 million to 90 million unique TCRs, which came from HLA-typed donors.

Trimming removed 7 bases from V and 5 bases from J, with 14 bases in between. Per germline, CDR1 MRHNA and CDR2 SNTAGT. This CDR3 is 13 amino acids long. In regard to this clone: Its target is not known.

Findings of the study overall: In a later analysis, TCR beta V- and J-gene trimming was associated with a missense DCLRE1C variant.

Primers for the PCR totalled 60 Vbeta and 13 Jbeta. TCRdb's copy holds only in-frame clones and misses some; the assay was immunoSEQ multiplex PCR. In the table there are about 94,000 clones, roughly 80% of which are singletons. This chain joins TRBV6-4 and TRBJ1-1, with D unresolved. This receptor was taken from a middle-aged man in good health and CMV-seropositive. Sample: PBMCs. The CDR3 sequence: CASKPGQMTEAFF. The CDR3 region has the DNA TGTGCCAGCAAACCTGGGCAGATGACTGAAGCTTTCTTT.